The 14 T cell receptor beta chains given below trace back to one sample, sequenced in a study of PD-L1 blockade in urothelial cancer. Time point described: peripheral blood 6 weeks after treatment start. Generated by immunoSEQ multiplex PCR, the TCRdb table keeps only in-frame clones and is missing some. The table has around 110,000 clones, around nine tenths seen once. The input for sequencing was PBMCs, taken around atezolizumab (anti-PD-L1) treatment. These receptors all stem from a man in his sixties with urothelial cancer.

The chain links TRBV7-3 to TRBJ2-1; perhaps TRBD1 as D (5 bases). Trimming shortened V by 5 bases and J by 7 bases, and 21 bases separated the two germline ends. The length of the CDR3 is 16 residues. CDR1 and CDR2 (germline): SGHTA, FQGTGA. The CDR3 DNA reads as TGTGCCAGCAGCCCTAGTAGTGGGGCAGGTCGGAATGAGCAGTTCTTC. Residues: CASSPSSGAGRNEQFF.

The V and J genes are TRBV5-1 and TRBJ2-2; 7 positions match TRBD2. Germline assignment: CDR1 SGHRS and CDR2 YFSETQ. With 3 bases clipped from V and 4 bases from J, the junction kept 6 bases outside the gene matches. The CDR3 extends over 15 amino acids. CDR3 loop: CASSSGLDGTGELFF. In DNA, the CDR3 is TGCGCCAGCAGCTCCGGACTAGACGGCACCGGGGAGCTGTTTTTT.

The chain's CDR3 is CAWSVRSGVRGTGELFF. The DNA for the CDR3 is TGTGCCTGGAGTGTACGTTCGGGGGTAAGGGGCACCGGGGAGCTGTTTTTT. The V and J genes are TRBV30 and TRBJ2-2; D might be TRBD2 (6 bases). Germline CDR1 GTSNPN, CDR2 SVGIG (reference sequence). Trimming removed 0 bases at V and 4 bases at J, with 18 bases between. The CDR3 length is 17 residues.

J is TRBJ1-2 and V is TRBV7-3; 8 bases fit TRBD1. Germline V gene lookup returns CDR1 SGHTA and CDR2 FQGTGA. The CDR3 is 13 amino acids. V lost 5 bases, J lost 6 bases, and 5 bases stayed unmatched. DNA for the CDR3: TGTGCCAGCAGCGCGGACAGGGCGAATGGCTACACCTTC. Amino acids: CASSADRANGYTF.

The V call is TRBV2, the J call TRBJ2-1; TRBD2 agrees at 14 bases. The germline V gene encodes CDR1 SNHLY and CDR2 FYNNEI. Germline trimming cut 0 bases from V and 5 bases from J; bases unmatched to any gene: 9. This CDR3 region has 19 residues. CDR3 coding DNA: TGTGCCAGCAGTGAAGCTCGACTAGCGGGAGGGATTTACAACAATGAGCAGTTCTTC. This translates into CASSEARLAGGIYNNEQFF.

The chain employs TRBV19 and TRBJ1-2; 11 bases agree with TRBD1. Germline V gene lookup returns CDR1 LNHDA and CDR2 SQIVND (reference sequence). The CDR3 sequence is 16 residues long. The ends lost 6 bases at V and 5 bases at J; junction bases unmatched: 11. The CDR3 DNA follows: TGTGCCAGTAGCCTTACTGGGACAGGGGGAGAATATGGCTACACCTTC. This codes for CASSLTGTGGEYGYTF. Filled out from reference TRBV19 and TRBJ1-2, the complete variable domain reads DGGITQSPKYLFRKEGQNVTLSCEQNLNHDAMYWYRQDPGQGLRLIYYSQIVNDFQKGDIAEGYSVSREKKESFPLTVTSAQKNPTAFYLCASSLTGTGGEYGYTFGSGTRLTVV.

V gene TRBV10-3 combines with J gene TRBJ1-2; 8 bases are shared with TRBD1. CDR1 and CDR2 (germline): ENHRY, SYGVKD. The CDR3 is made up of 13 amino acids. J gave up 2 bases and V 6 bases, and 2 bases lay outside the gene matches. CDR3 loop: CAIRGQENYGYTF. CDR3 DNA sequence: TGTGCCATCAGGGGACAGGAAAACTATGGCTACACCTTC.

The rearrangement uses TRBV5-1 and TRBJ2-6; D is perhaps TRBD1 (5 bases). Germline V gene lookup returns CDR1 SGHRS and CDR2 YFSETQ. Trimming pared 0 bases from V and 0 bases from J, leaving 16 bases between. This CDR3 is built from 19 residues. The DNA for the CDR3 is TGCGCCAGCAGCTTGGCACTGGACACCTTCTACTCTGGGGCCAACGTCCTGACTTTC. This translates into CASSLALDTFYSGANVLTF.

The V gene is TRBV9, the J gene TRBJ2-1; D ambiguous. Trimming took off 4 bases at V and 0 bases at J, with 14 bases between the two ends. This CDR3 contains 16 residues. Germline assignment: CDR1 SGDLS and CDR2 YYNGEE. The CDR3 spells CASSPRYASSYNEQFF. The DNA of the CDR3 is TGTGCCAGCAGCCCTCGATATGCGAGCTCCTACAATGAGCAGTTCTTC.

The J gene is TRBJ2-7, the V gene TRBV6-6, with 8 bases that match TRBD1. V lost 0 bases, J lost 2 bases, and 6 bases stayed unmatched. The CDR3 length is 16 residues. Germline V gives CDR1 MNHNY, CDR2 SVGAGI (reference sequence). This CDR3 is CASSYSTRTGTYEQYF. The CDR3 DNA sequence: TGTGCCAGCAGTTACTCGACCAGGACAGGGACCTACGAGCAGTACTTC.

The chain uses TRBV6-5 and TRBJ1-1, with D uncertain. CDR1 MNHEY and CDR2 SVGAGI come from the germline V gene. This CDR3 has 13 residues. Trimming cost V 5 bases and J 1 base, with 8 bases left between them. CDR3 bases: TGTGCCAGCAGTCAACAGTCGAACACTGAAGCTTTCTTT. Amino acid sequence: CASSQQSNTEAFF.

The rearrangement uses TRBV25-1 and TRBJ2-3, with a possible D match to TRBD1 (6 bases). Looked up from germline, CDR1 is MGHDK and CDR2 is SYGVNS. This CDR3 spans 15 amino acids. Trimming took off 1 base at V and 4 bases at J, with 12 bases between the two ends. The chain's CDR3 is CASSEFGQGSDTQYF. As DNA, the CDR3 is TGTGCCAGCAGTGAATTTGGGCAGGGGTCAGATACGCAGTATTTT.

V is TRBV11-3 and J is TRBJ2-3, with D perhaps matching TRBD2 (5 bases). CDR1 is SGHNT, CDR2 YENEEA, per germline. V was trimmed by 5 bases and J by 6 bases, leaving 12 bases between them. This CDR3 is built from 13 residues. The CDR3: CASSLGGLDTQYF. The CDR3 nucleotides read TGTGCCAGCAGCCTGGGCGGGTTGGATACGCAGTATTTT.

The rearrangement uses TRBV28 and TRBJ2-7; 9 bases fit TRBD2. There are 17 residues in the CDR3. The germline V gene has CDR1 MDHEN and CDR2 SYDVKM. V was clipped by 7 bases and J by 0 bases; unmatched bases: 13. In DNA form, the CDR3 reads TGTGCCAGCACCCCCGGGGGGGCGGGAGGGTTCTCCTACGAGCAGTACTTC. It encodes CASTPGGAGGFSYEQYF.